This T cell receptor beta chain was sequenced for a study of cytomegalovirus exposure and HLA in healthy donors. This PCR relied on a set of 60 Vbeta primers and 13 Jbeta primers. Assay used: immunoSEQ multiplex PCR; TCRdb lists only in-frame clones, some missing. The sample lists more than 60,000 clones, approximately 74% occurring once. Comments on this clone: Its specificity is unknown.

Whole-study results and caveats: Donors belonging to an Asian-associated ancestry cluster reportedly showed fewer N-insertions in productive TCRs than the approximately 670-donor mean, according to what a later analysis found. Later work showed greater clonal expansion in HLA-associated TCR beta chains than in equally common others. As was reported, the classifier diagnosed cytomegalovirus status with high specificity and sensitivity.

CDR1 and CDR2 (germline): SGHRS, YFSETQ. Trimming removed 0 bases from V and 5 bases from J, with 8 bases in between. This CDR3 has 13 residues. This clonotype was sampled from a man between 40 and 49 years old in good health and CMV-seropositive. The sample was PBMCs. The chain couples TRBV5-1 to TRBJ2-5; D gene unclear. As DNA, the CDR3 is TGCGCCAGCAGCTTGGGAGTTCGGGAGACCCAGTACTTC. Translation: CASSLGVRETQYF.